The 26 T cell receptor beta chains given below trace back to one sample, sequenced in a study of blood T cell repertoires in COVID-19. Generated by immunoSEQ multiplex PCR, the TCRdb table keeps only in-frame clones and is missing some. This sample has about 200,000 clones, with 65% to 85% found just once. The material sequenced was PBMCs or T cells enriched from blood (not recorded which). The receptors come from a man between 35 and 55 years old who had recovered from COVID-19.

CDR3 sequence: CASSFATGTGGPETQYF. DNA of the CDR3: TGTGCCAGCAGCTTCGCTACCGGGACAGGTGGCCCAGAGACCCAGTACTTC. The chain employs TRBV6-2 or TRBV6-3 and TRBJ2-5; 8 positions match TRBD1. V dropped 6 bases and J dropped 4; count of bases not matched to a gene: 16. Germline V gene data show CDR1 as MNHEY and CDR2 as SVGEGT. The CDR3 spans 17 residues.

This chain links TRBV10-2 with TRBJ1-1; 9 bases fit TRBD1. The CDR3 covers 15 residues. Germline CDR1 WSHSY, CDR2 SAAADI. With 6 bases clipped from V and 1 base from J, the junction kept 6 bases outside the gene matches. The CDR3 loop reads CASRYRQGGNTEAFF. In nucleotides, the CDR3 is TGCGCCAGCAGGTATCGACAGGGGGGGAACACTGAAGCTTTCTTT.

The chain combines TRBV29-1 with TRBJ1-2; 7 bases are a match to TRBD1. Losses at the gene ends were 6 bases for V and 2 bases for J; bases not matched to a gene: 0. Germline loops: CDR1 SQVTM, CDR2 ANQGSEA. This CDR3 comprises 11 residues. CDR3 sequence (DNA): TGCAGCGTGGGACAGAACTATGGCTACACCTTC. Translation: CSVGQNYGYTF.

The chain has TRBV11-3 and TRBJ1-4, with a tentative D call TRBD1 (5 bases). CDR1 is SGHNT and CDR2 is YENEEA in the germline V gene. The CDR3 is made up of 19 amino acids. Trimming left V 1 base short and J 11 bases short, with 29 bases between. CDR3: CASSLGLRWTSKWGIKLFF. The CDR3 DNA reads as TGTGCCAGCAGCTTAGGTCTAAGGTGGACATCGAAATGGGGAATTAAACTGTTTTTT.

This chain uses TRBV7-2 with TRBJ2-7; the match to TRBD2 covers 11 bases. Germline CDR1 SGHTA, CDR2 FQGNSA. The CDR3 runs 16 residues. With 5 bases clipped from V and 0 bases from J, the junction kept 6 bases outside the gene matches. CDR3 sequence (DNA): TGTGCCAGCAGCCTGAAGACTAGCGGGGACTCCTACGAGCAGTACTTC. Translating it yields CASSLKTSGDSYEQYF.

The chain links TRBV3-1 (or the pseudogene TRBV3-2) to TRBJ2-2, with D perhaps TRBD2 (6 bases). The CDR3 consists of 15 residues. Trimming stripped 5 bases from V and 5 bases from J, with 15 bases between. The V gene's germline CDR1 is LGHDT and CDR2 YNNKEL (reference sequence). As DNA, the CDR3 is TGTGCCAGCAGCAACGGGAGTCCTGGGACCGGGGAGCTGTTTTTT. This encodes CASSNGSPGTGELFF.

This rearrangement joins TRBV6-4 to TRBJ2-3; 11 bases fit TRBD2. This CDR3 is 15 amino acids long. The V gene's germline CDR1 is MRHNA and CDR2 SNTAGT. J was trimmed by 4 bases and V by 3 bases; bases with no gene match: 3. CDR3 protein: CASSENSGGADTQYF. The CDR3 DNA follows: TGTGCCAGCAGTGAAAATAGCGGGGGGGCAGATACGCAGTATTTT.

The chain uses TRBV19 and TRBJ1-1; 7 nucleotides agree with TRBD1. Germline assignment: CDR1 LNHDA and CDR2 SQIVND (reference sequence). CDR3 length: 15 amino acids. With 6 bases clipped from V and 1 base from J, the junction kept 8 bases outside the gene matches. CDR3 amino acids: CASSGRNRGNTEAFF. CDR3 coding DNA: TGTGCCAGTAGCGGAAGAAACAGGGGGAACACTGAAGCTTTCTTT. Full variable domain (rest looked up from reference TRBV19 and TRBJ1-1): DGGITQSPKYLFRKEGQNVTLSCEQNLNHDAMYWYRQDPGQGLRLIYYSQIVNDFQKGDIAEGYSVSREKKESFPLTVTSAQKNPTAFYLCASSGRNRGNTEAFFGQGTRLTVV.

This chain uses TRBV15 with TRBJ2-1, with D perhaps TRBD2 (6 bases). The V end was cut by 0 bases, the J end by 4 bases, with 16 bases between. CDR1 and CDR2 (germline): LNHNV, YYDKDF (reference sequence). This CDR3 is built from 17 residues. The CDR3 spells CATSREIRGTAYNEQFF. The CDR3 DNA sequence: TGTGCCACCAGCAGAGAAATTCGGGGGACCGCGTACAATGAGCAGTTCTTC.

The rearrangement joins TRBV18 to TRBJ1-2; 7 bases align to TRBD1. The germline CDR1 and CDR2 sequences are KGHSH and LQKENI. Unmatched junction bases numbered 12, after V lost 6 bases and J lost 5 bases. This CDR3 spans 15 amino acids. In DNA form, the CDR3 reads TGTGCCAGCTCCCCCGGACAGGCCGCCCCTTATGGCTACACCTTC. This encodes CASSPGQAAPYGYTF. Filled out from reference TRBV18 and TRBJ1-2, the complete variable domain reads NAGVMQNPRHLVRRRGQEARLRCSPMKGHSHVYWYRQLPEEGLKFMVYLQKENIIDESGMPKERFSAEFPKEGPSILRIQQVVRGDSAAYFCASSPGQAAPYGYTFGSGTRLTVV.

This sequence joins TRBV5-1 and TRBJ1-1; the D gene is possibly TRBD1 (6 bases). Trimming took 4 bases from V and 1 from J, leaving 14 bases between them. The germline V gene encodes CDR1 SGHRS and CDR2 YFSETQ. This CDR3 has 15 amino acids. The CDR3 reads CASSPGDRRNTEAFF. The CDR3 DNA reads as TGCGCCAGCAGCCCCGGTGACAGGAGGAACACTGAAGCTTTCTTT.

This clone was found once. The rearrangement joins TRBV5-1 to TRBJ1-2; 7 bases map to TRBD1. The CDR3 has 13 amino acids. Germline V gene lookup returns CDR1 SGHRS and CDR2 YFSETQ. Germline trimming cut 5 bases from V and 3 bases from J; bases unmatched to any gene: 4. The CDR3 protein is CASRQGWDYGYTF. The CDR3 region has the DNA TGCGCCAGCAGACAGGGGTGGGACTATGGCTACACCTTC. The full variable domain, in which reference TRBV5-1 and TRBJ1-2 provide the parts outside the CDR3, is KAGVTQTPRYLIKTRGQQVTLSCSPISGHRSVSWYQQTPGQGLQFLFEYFSETQRNKGNFPGRFSGRQFSNSRSEMNVSTLELGDSALYLCASRQGWDYGYTFGSGTRLTVV.

This clone has only a few counts. The chain employs TRBV2 and TRBJ1-6; no clear D gene. CDR3 size: 16 residues. In germline, CDR1 is SNHLY, CDR2 FYNNEI. Trimming stripped 5 bases from V and 9 bases from J, with 20 bases between. CDR3 bases: TGTGCCAGCAGTCCAGCGGTTCCGCGCACTAGTTCACCCCTCCACTTT. This sequence encodes CASSPAVPRTSSPLHF.

The chain has TRBV29-1 and TRBJ2-1, with D possibly matching TRBD1 (5 bases). CDR1 and CDR2 from the germline V gene are SQVTM and ANQGSEA. The CDR3 has 13 residues. V lost 4 bases and J 2 bases, leaving 9 bases between the germline ends. The CDR3 region has the DNA TGCAGCGTTGCCTGGGGCACCTACAATGAGCAGTTCTTC. Translated, it gives CSVAWGTYNEQFF.

V gene TRBV6-5 combines with J gene TRBJ2-3, with 9 bases that match TRBD1. Germline-derived CDR1 and CDR2 are MNHEY and SVGAGI. V dropped 5 bases and J dropped 0; count of bases not matched to a gene: 3. The CDR3 runs to 15 residues. CDR3 loop: CASSHGQGSTDTQYF. The CDR3 coding sequence is TGTGCCAGCAGTCATGGACAGGGGAGCACAGATACGCAGTATTTT.

The chain has TRBV10-2 and TRBJ1-2; D is unresolved. This CDR3 is built from 16 residues. The ends were cut back, 2 bases at V and 6 bases at J, with 19 bases in the middle. CDR1 and CDR2 (germline): WSHSY, SAAADI. CDR3 protein: CASSERPRYSDHGYTF. In DNA form, the CDR3 reads TGCGCCAGCAGTGAGAGGCCCCGGTACAGTGATCATGGCTACACCTTC.

The chain employs TRBV7-2 and TRBJ1-1, with D maybe TRBD1 (5 bases). There are 18 residues in the CDR3. V dropped 4 bases and J dropped 4 bases, with 25 bases sitting between them. CDR1 and CDR2 (germline): SGHTA, FQGNSA. Written as DNA, the CDR3 is TGTGCCAGCAGCTCCCCTCTGCGGGGCCCAACTCGGGTCACTGAAGCTTTCTTT. Protein sequence: CASSSPLRGPTRVTEAFF.

The chain has TRBV5-6 and TRBJ2-7, with 10 nucleotides matching TRBD2. The CDR3 sequence is 17 residues long. Germline CDR1 reads SGHDT; CDR2 reads YYEEEE. V was clipped by 0 bases and J by 3 bases; unmatched bases: 9. CDR3 sequence: CASSLDGLAGAFYEQYF. CDR3 DNA: TGTGCCAGCAGCTTGGACGGGCTAGCGGGGGCCTTCTACGAGCAGTACTTC.

The genes are TRBV4-3 and TRBJ1-2; possibly TRBD1 for D (5 bases). Germline V gives CDR1 LGHNA, CDR2 YSLEER. This CDR3 is built from 15 residues. The V and J ends lost 4 bases and 5 bases respectively, with 17 bases between them. CDR3 nucleotides: TGCGCCAGCAGCCTTACGACAGCCGCGCCTTATGGCTACACCTTC. It translates to CASSLTTAAPYGYTF.

The rearrangement uses TRBV15 and TRBJ2-3; TRBD2 matches 8 bases. CDR3 length equals 17 residues. V lost 0 bases, J lost 5 bases, and 10 bases stayed unmatched. Per germline, CDR1 LNHNV and CDR2 YYDKDF (reference sequence). The CDR3 reads CATSRDPARGGKDTQYF. DNA for the CDR3: TGTGCCACCAGCAGAGATCCGGCTCGGGGGGGCAAAGATACGCAGTATTTT.

J is TRBJ1-5 and V is TRBV7-6; D unresolved. This CDR3 has 15 amino acids. The germline CDR1 and CDR2 sequences are SGHVS and FNYEAQ. V lost 5 bases, J lost 4 bases, and 15 bases lay in between. The DNA for the CDR3 is TGTGCCAGCAGCCAATTAGAGGGTAGTAATCAGCCCCAGCATTTT. This translates into CASSQLEGSNQPQHF.

The chain combines TRBV4-1 with TRBJ1-3; tentative D call: TRBD1 (5 bases). CDR3 length equals 16 residues. Trimming took 3 bases from V and 4 from J, leaving 16 bases between them. Per the germline V gene, CDR1 is MGHRA and CDR2 is YSYEKL. The CDR3 protein is CASSHPQAAQGNTIYF. The CDR3 DNA is TGCGCCAGCAGCCACCCACAGGCGGCGCAGGGAAACACCATATATTTT.

This sequence joins TRBV5-4 and TRBJ1-1, with TRBD1 identical over 8 bases. This CDR3 spans 14 amino acids. From germline, CDR1 is SGHNT and CDR2 YYREEE (reference sequence). The V gene end was trimmed by 6 bases and the J gene end by 4 bases; junction bases not matched to a gene: 8. DNA for the CDR3: TGTGCCAGCAACCGACAGGGGAGGGGCACTGAAGCTTTCTTT. This sequence encodes CASNRQGRGTEAFF.

This clone was observed once. The chain carries TRBV30 and TRBJ2-6; 7 nucleotides align to TRBD1. The germline CDR1 and CDR2 sequences are GTSNPN and SVGIG (reference sequence). With V trimmed by 2 bases and J by 0 bases, 10 bases remained unmatched. The CDR3 has 18 amino acids. CDR3 in DNA: TGTGCCTGGAGTACTTGGGGACAGTTTGACTCTGGGGCCAACGTCCTGACTTTC. Translation: CAWSTWGQFDSGANVLTF. The variable domain in full, completed from reference TRBV30 and TRBJ2-6, reads SQTIHQWPATLVQPVGSPLSLECTVEGTSNPNLYWYRQAAGRGLQLLFYSVGIGQISSEVPQNLSASRPQDRQFILSSKKLLLSDSGFYLCAWSTWGQFDSGANVLTFGAGSRLTVL.

The V and J genes are TRBV6-6 and TRBJ1-6; weak D call: TRBD1 (5 bases). The V end was cut by 0 bases, the J end by 8 bases, with 14 bases between. The CDR3 length is 16 residues. Germline values: CDR1 MNHNY, CDR2 SVGAGI (reference sequence). The CDR3 here is CASSYSAGPLDSPLHF. CDR3 sequence (DNA): TGTGCCAGCAGTTACTCGGCAGGGCCATTGGATTCACCCCTCCACTTT.

V is TRBV3-1 (or the pseudogene TRBV3-2) and J is TRBJ1-1; no reliable D call. Germline assignment: CDR1 LGHDT and CDR2 YNNKEL (reference sequence). Trimming stripped 2 bases from V and 0 bases from J, with 7 bases between. The CDR3 contains 14 residues. The CDR3 reads CASSQRGLNTEAFF. The CDR3 DNA reads as TGTGCCAGCAGCCAACGAGGGTTGAACACTGAAGCTTTCTTT.